This T cell receptor beta chain was sequenced for a study of T-cell reconstitution after alpha-beta-depleted transplantation in children. The CDR3 extends over 17 amino acids. Germline V gene data show CDR1 as SGHTA and CDR2 as FQGNSA. The V gene end was trimmed by 8 bases and the J gene end by 7 bases; junction bases not matched to a gene: 20. This clonotype was detected ten times or more. Antigen unknown. TCRbeta library preparation incorporated unique molecular identifiers. TCRdb reprocessed the PCR reads via MiXCR and lists one record per CDR3 protein. The sample contains approximately 300,000 distinct CDR3 sequences, over 9.5% of which appear only once. Whole-study findings and limits: The main origin of T-cell counts and diversity one year after transplant was newly produced T cells. Some patients owed their high day-60 TCRbeta diversity to surviving recipient T cells and thymic progenitors.

The sequence came from a boy younger than two with acute myeloid leukemia, due to receive a stem cell transplant. J is TRBJ2-7 and V is TRBV7-2; 10 nucleotides match TRBD1. Sequenced material: PBMCs, taken before TCRalphabeta/CD19-depleted stem cell transplant. This chain's CDR3 is CASFLGSRDRGPREQYF. As DNA, the CDR3 is TGTGCCAGCTTTTTGGGGAGTCGGGACAGGGGCCCGCGAGAGCAGTACTTC.